This note documents a single T cell receptor beta chain sequence. The data were taken from a study of blood T cell repertoires in COVID-19. Study details: Italy, Spain and the United States were the sources of the convalescent and acute COVID-19 samples.

The CDR3 contains 17 residues. In germline, CDR1 is SEHNR, CDR2 FQNEAQ (reference sequence). Losses at the gene ends were 4 bases for V and 4 bases for J; bases not matched to a gene: 12. Participants came from some 23 US areas, aged roughly 18 to 89 years. Recovered status applied to Cohort 3 donors who had two consecutive negative PCRs. It also applied to those with clearance or with symptom resolution. Authors' processing steps: Nucleated cell counts were estimated from reference gene primer amplification. Repertoires were generated with immunoSEQ multiplex PCR, while TCRdb's copy carries only in-frame clones and drops some. V and J calls and clone size are those listed in that table; D and trimming were worked out from the DNA. This table holds roughly 330,000 clones, 80% to 90% found once.

This TCR came from a woman aged 25 to 39 who had recovered from COVID-19. The sequenced sample consisted of PBMCs or T cells enriched from blood (not recorded which). The chain joins TRBV7-9 to TRBJ1-3, with 8 bases matching TRBD1. The chain's CDR3 is CASSSPALTGVGNTIYF. In nucleotides, the CDR3 is TGTGCCAGCAGCTCCCCTGCCCTGACAGGGGTAGGAAACACCATATATTTT.